This T cell receptor (beta chain) emerged from a study of T cell responses to AZD1222 COVID-19 vaccine. Study outcomes and limitations: With dominance at 160-218 and 743-854, vaccine-associated CD4 TCRs spanned spike.

Trimming took 8 bases from V and 4 from J; bases not matched to a gene: 4. The CDR3 loop spans 13 amino acids. Germline V gives CDR1 MNHEY, CDR2 SVGAGI. Method: immunoSEQ multiplex PCR; TCRdb's copy keeps in-frame clones and lacks some. Here the sample spans some 150,000 clones, around 88% being singletons. As to this clone: Its specificity is unknown.

The sequencing used peripheral blood, collected on day 0 of MenACWY control vaccination. The clonotype comes from an adult in good health. This chain joins TRBV6-5 and TRBJ1-4; 7 positions agree with TRBD1. The CDR3 loop reads CASAGQINEKLFF. CDR3 DNA sequence: TGTGCCAGCGCGGGACAGATTAATGAAAAACTGTTTTTT.